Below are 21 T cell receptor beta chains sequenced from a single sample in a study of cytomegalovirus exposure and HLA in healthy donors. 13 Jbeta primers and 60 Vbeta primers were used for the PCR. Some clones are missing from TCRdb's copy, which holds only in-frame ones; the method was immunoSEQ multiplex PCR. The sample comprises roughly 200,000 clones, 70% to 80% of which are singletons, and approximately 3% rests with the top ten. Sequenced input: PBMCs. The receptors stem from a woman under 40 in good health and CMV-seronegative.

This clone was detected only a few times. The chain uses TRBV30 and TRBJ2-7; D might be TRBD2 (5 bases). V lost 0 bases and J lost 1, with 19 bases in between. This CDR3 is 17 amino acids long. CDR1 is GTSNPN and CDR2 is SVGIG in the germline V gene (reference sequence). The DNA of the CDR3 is TGTGCCTGGAGTGTCACCCCGGGGTGGGAACCTTCCTACGAGCAGTACTTC. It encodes CAWSVTPGWEPSYEQYF.

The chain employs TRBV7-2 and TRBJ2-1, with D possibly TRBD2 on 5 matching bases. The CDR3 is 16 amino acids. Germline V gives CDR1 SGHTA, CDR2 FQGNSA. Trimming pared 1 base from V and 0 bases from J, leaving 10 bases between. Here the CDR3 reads CASSLGRVSSYNEQFF. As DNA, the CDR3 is TGTGCCAGCAGCTTAGGGCGGGTAAGCTCCTACAATGAGCAGTTCTTC.

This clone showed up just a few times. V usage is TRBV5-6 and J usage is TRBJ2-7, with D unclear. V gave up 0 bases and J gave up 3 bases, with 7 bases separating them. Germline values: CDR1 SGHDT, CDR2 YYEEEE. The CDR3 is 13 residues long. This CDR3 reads CASSLESYYEQYF. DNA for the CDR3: TGTGCCAGCAGCTTGGAATCCTACTACGAGCAGTACTTC.

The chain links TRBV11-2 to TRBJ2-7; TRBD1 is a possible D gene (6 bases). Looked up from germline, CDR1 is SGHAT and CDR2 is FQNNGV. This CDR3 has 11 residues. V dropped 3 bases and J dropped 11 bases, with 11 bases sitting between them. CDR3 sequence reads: CASSFYGQKYF. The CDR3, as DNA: TGTGCCAGCAGCTTCTATGGACAGAAGTACTTC.

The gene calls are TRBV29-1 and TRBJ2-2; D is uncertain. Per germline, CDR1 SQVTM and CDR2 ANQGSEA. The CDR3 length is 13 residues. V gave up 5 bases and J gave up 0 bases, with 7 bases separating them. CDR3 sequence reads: CSVSHANTGELFF. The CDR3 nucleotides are TGCAGCGTTAGCCATGCGAACACCGGGGAGCTGTTTTTT.

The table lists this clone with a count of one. CDR3 region: CASTSGGGEQYF. The DNA of the CDR3 is TGTGCCAGCACCTCAGGGGGAGGAGAGCAGTACTTC. The V call is TRBV27, the J call TRBJ2-7; D might be TRBD1 (7 bases). The germline V gene encodes CDR1 MNHEY and CDR2 SMNVEV (reference sequence). The germline V and J ends were trimmed by 7 bases and 7 bases, with 14 bases remaining between them. This CDR3 contains 12 residues.

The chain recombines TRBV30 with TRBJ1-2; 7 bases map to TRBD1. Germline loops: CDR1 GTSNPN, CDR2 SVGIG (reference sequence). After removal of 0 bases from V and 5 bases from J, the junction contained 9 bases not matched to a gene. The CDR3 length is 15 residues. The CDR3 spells CAWSVSSGGNYGYTF. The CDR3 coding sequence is TGTGCCTGGAGTGTATCGTCAGGGGGAAATTATGGCTACACCTTC.

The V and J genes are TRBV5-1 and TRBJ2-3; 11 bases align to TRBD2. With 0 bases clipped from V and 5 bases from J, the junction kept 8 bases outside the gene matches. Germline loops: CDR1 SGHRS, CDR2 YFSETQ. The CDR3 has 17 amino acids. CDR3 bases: TGCGCCAGCAGCTTGGCCTTAGCGGGGGGGCCGAGAGATACGCAGTATTTT. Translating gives CASSLALAGGPRDTQYF.

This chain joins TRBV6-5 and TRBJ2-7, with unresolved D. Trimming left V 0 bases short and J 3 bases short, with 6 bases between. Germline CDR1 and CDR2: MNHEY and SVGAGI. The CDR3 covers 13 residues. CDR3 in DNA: TGTGCCAGCAGTTACTCGCGAGACTACGAGCAGTACTTC. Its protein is CASSYSRDYEQYF.

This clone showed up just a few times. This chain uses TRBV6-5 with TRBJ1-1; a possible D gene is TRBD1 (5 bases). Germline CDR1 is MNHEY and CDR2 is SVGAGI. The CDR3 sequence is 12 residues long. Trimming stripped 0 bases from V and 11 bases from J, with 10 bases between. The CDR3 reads CASSYSGGKAFF. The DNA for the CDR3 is TGTGCCAGCAGTTACTCGGGGGGGAAGGCTTTCTTT.

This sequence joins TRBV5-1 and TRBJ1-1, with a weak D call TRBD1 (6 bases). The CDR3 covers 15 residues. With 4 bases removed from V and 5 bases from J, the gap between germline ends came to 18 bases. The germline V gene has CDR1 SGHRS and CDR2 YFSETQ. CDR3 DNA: TGCGCCAGCAGCGCGACAGGCACGGGGCAAACTGAAGCTTTCTTT. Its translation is CASSATGTGQTEAFF.

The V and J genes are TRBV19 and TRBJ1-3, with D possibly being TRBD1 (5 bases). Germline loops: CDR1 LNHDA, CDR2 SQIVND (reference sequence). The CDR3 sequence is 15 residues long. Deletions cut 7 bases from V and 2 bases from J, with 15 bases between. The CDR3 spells CASTPTARPGNTIYF. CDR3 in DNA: TGTGCCAGTACCCCGACAGCCCGCCCTGGAAACACCATATATTTT.

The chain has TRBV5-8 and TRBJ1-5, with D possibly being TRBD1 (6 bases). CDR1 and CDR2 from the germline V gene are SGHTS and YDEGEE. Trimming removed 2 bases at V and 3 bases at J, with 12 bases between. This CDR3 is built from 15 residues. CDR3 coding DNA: TGTGCCAGCAGCTTACAACAGGGCCTCAATCAGCCCCAGCATTTT. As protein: CASSLQQGLNQPQHF.

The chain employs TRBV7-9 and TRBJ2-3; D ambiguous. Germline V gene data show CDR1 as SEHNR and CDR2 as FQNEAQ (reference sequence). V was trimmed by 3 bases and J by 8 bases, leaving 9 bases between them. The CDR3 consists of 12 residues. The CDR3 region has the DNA TGTGCCAGCAGCTTCATGGAGTCTACGCAGTATTTT. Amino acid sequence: CASSFMESTQYF.

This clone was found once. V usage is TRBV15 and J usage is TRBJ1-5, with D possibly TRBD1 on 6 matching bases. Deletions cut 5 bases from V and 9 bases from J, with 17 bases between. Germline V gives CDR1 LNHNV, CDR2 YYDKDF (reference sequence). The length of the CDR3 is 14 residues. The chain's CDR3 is CATSAQGRESPQHF. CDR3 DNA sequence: TGTGCCACCAGCGCACAGGGTCGGGAATCGCCCCAGCATTTT. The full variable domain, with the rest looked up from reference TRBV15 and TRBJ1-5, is DAMVIQNPRYQVTQFGKPVTLSCSQTLNHNVMYWYQQKSSQAPKLLFHYYDKDFNNEADTPDNFQSRRPNTSFCFLDIRSPGLGDTAMYLCATSAQGRESPQHFGDGTRLSIL.

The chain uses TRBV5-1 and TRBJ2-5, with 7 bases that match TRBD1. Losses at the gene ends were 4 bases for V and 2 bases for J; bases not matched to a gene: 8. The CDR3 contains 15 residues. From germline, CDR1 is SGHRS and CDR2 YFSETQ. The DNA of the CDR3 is TGCGCCAGCAGCCCATTAGGGACAGAACAAGAGACCCAGTACTTC. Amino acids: CASSPLGTEQETQYF.

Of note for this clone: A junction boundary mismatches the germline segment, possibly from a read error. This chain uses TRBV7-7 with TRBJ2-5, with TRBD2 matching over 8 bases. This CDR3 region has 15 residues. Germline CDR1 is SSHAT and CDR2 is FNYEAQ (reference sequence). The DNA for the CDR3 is TGTGCTAGCAGCTGGACGGGGGGGCCTGAAGAGACCCAGTACTTC. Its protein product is CASSWTGGPEETQYF.

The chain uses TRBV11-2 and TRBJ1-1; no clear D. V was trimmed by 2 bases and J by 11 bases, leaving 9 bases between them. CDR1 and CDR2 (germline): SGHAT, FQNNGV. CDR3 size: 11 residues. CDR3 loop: CASSLNFEAFF. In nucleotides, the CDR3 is TGTGCCAGCAGCTTAAATTTCGAGGCTTTCTTT.

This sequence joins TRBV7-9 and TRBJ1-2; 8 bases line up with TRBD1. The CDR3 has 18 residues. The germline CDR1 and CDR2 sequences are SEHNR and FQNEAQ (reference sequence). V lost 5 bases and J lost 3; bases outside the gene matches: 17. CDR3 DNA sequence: TGTGCCAGCAGCCCACTCGTTCCAGGGGCAGGGGGCGACTATGGCTACACCTTC. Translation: CASSPLVPGAGGDYGYTF.

CDR3 DNA: TGTGCCAGCAGGGGCTTCTCCTACGAGCAGTACTTC. It yields the protein CASRGFSYEQYF. The chain has TRBV27 and TRBJ2-7; D call uncertain. V was cut by 6 bases and J by 0 bases, with 6 bases left in between. CDR3 size: 12 residues. The germline V gene has CDR1 MNHEY and CDR2 SMNVEV (reference sequence).

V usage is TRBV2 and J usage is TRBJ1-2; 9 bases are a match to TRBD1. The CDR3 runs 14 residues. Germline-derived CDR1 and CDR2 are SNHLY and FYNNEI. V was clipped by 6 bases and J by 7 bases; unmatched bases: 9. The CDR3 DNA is TGTGCCAGCAGGTCCGGGACAGGGACACGTGGCTACACCTTC. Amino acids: CASRSGTGTRGYTF.